This T cell receptor beta chain was documented in a study of T cells in women clearing cervical HPV infection. Study-level information: Case blood was drawn a median approximately 150 days after lesion detection.

A word on this clone: Coverage ceases 3 residues before the CDR3 finishes, and the germline J gene fills in the end.

The CDR3 has 14 amino acids. CDR1 and CDR2 from the germline V gene are KGHSH and LQKENI. Sequencing was performed with immunoSEQ multiplex PCR; in TCRdb, only in-frame clones are kept and a portion is missing. The specimen's table records about 35,000 clones. This TCR was sampled from a woman between 18 and 75 years old with a cervical HPV16 infection that either progressed to CIN3+ or cleared (not recorded which). The rearrangement joins TRBV18 to TRBJ2-4; TRBD2 is a possible D gene (6 bases). Material: blood buffy coat. The CDR3 bases that were read are TGTGCCAGCTCACCGGCCGGGGAGGCGTATGGT. Its translation: CASSPAGEAYG. The whole CDR3 sequence is CASSPAGEAYGQYF.